Following are 15 T cell receptor beta chains from one sample sequenced in a study of human T cells and chemical hapten exposure. TCRdb recomputed calls from the RACE reads with MiXCR, one row per CDR3 protein. This table holds about 190,000 distinct CDR3 sequences, approximately 26% found once. The time point is: patch test 3, about 24 weeks after DPC sensitization. Treatment reported: therapeutic diphenylcyclopropenone sensitization with weekly scalp DPC. Sequenced material: whole blood, taken in connection with sensitization to the hapten diphenylcyclopropenone (DPC). These receptors were obtained from a woman aged 40-49 years with alopecia areata. Some clones in this sample may be carry-over from other donors' samples.

The rearrangement links TRBV7-3 to TRBJ2-2, with TRBD2 as a possible D gene (5 bases). The CDR3 is made up of 15 amino acids. Trimming pared 1 base from V and 5 bases from J, leaving 11 bases between. Germline values: CDR1 SGHTA, CDR2 FQGTGA. CDR3 DNA: TGTGCCAGCAGCTTAAGCTTGCGAGGGACCGGGGAGCTGTTTTTT. Translated: CASSLSLRGTGELFF.

The chain is built from TRBV24-1 and TRBJ2-1; D is ambiguous. The CDR3 spans 11 residues. V dropped 3 bases and J dropped 8 bases, with 4 bases sitting between them. In germline, CDR1 is KGHDR, CDR2 SFDVKD. The CDR3 region has the DNA TGTGCCACCAGTGATCTTGATGAGCAGTTCTTC. Residues: CATSDLDEQFF.

This chain connects TRBV20-1 to TRBJ2-7; a weak D match, TRBD1 (5 bases). V shed 3 bases and J shed 3 bases, with 9 bases lying between them. The CDR3 runs 12 residues. The germline CDR1 and CDR2 sequences are DFQATT and SNEGSKA (reference sequence). CDR3 DNA: TGCAGTGCTAGGGGGCAGGTCTACGAGCAGTACTTC. This sequence encodes CSARGQVYEQYF.

The rearrangement links TRBV12-3 or TRBV12-4 to TRBJ2-3, with 7 bases lining up with TRBD2. Unmatched junction bases numbered 8, after V lost 7 bases and J lost 4 bases. The CDR3 contains 14 residues. For the CDR3, the DNA is TGTGCCAGCAAACCGGGACTATCGTCAGATACGCAGTATTTT. The encoded protein is CASKPGLSSDTQYF.

A few counts support this clonotype. The rearrangement uses TRBV29-1 and TRBJ1-6, with D perhaps TRBD1 (5 bases). This CDR3 region has 13 residues. Trimming pared 4 bases from V and 10 bases from J, leaving 14 bases between. Germline lookup yields CDR1 SQVTM and CDR2 ANQGSEA. The CDR3 nucleotides are TGCAGCGTTGTGGAAGGGACGGGGTCACCCCTCCACTTT. It yields the protein CSVVEGTGSPLHF.

V and J are TRBV20-1 and TRBJ2-7; D unclear. CDR1 is DFQATT, CDR2 SNEGSKA, per germline (reference sequence). Trimming took off 1 base at V and 3 bases at J, with 16 bases between the two ends. The CDR3 is 15 amino acids. The CDR3 DNA follows: TGCAGTGCTAGAGTCGGTGGGATCCTAGACTACGAGCAGTACTTC. Amino acid sequence: CSARVGGILDYEQYF.

The chain couples TRBV7-2 to TRBJ1-5; D is undetermined. V gave up 5 bases and J gave up 3 bases, with 8 bases separating them. Germline-derived CDR1 and CDR2 are SGHTA and FQGNSA. The CDR3 loop spans 13 amino acids. The CDR3 spells CASSSDPNQPQHF. Here the CDR3 DNA reads TGTGCCAGCAGCAGTGATCCCAATCAGCCCCAGCATTTT.

J is TRBJ1-5 and V is TRBV29-1; TRBD1 matches 8 bases. The CDR3 sequence is 14 residues long. Germline CDR1 SQVTM, CDR2 ANQGSEA. V was pared by 6 bases and J by 5 bases, with 9 bases of the junction left unmatched. The CDR3 sequence is CSVTTGGGDQPQHF. The CDR3, as DNA: TGCAGCGTCACCACAGGGGGAGGGGATCAGCCCCAGCATTTT.

This chain uses TRBV4-2 with TRBJ2-1, with 7 nucleotides matching TRBD2. Germline CDR1 reads LGHNA; CDR2 reads YNFKEQ. Losses at the gene ends were 4 bases for V and 0 bases for J; bases not matched to a gene: 3. The CDR3 totals 15 residues. CDR3 amino acids: CASSPGGRSYNEQFF. The CDR3, as DNA: TGTGCCAGCAGCCCGGGAGGTCGCTCCTACAATGAGCAGTTCTTC.

This clonotype was picked up many times. The J gene is TRBJ2-1, the V gene TRBV12-3 or TRBV12-4; a weak D match, TRBD1 (6 bases). With 2 bases removed from V and 10 bases from J, the gap between germline ends came to 12 bases. This CDR3 contains 13 residues. The CDR3 reads CASSLIKGVEQFF. Here the CDR3 DNA reads TGTGCCAGCAGTTTAATTAAGGGGGTAGAGCAGTTCTTC.

CDR3 region: CASSPTSGRRDTGELFF. As DNA, the CDR3 is TGTGCCAGCAGTCCTACTAGCGGGAGGAGGGACACCGGGGAGCTGTTTTTT. V and J are TRBV6-5 and TRBJ2-2; 12 bases map to TRBD2. Germline V CDR1 and CDR2: MNHEY, SVGAGI. The CDR3 sequence is 17 residues long. V was clipped by 5 bases and J by 3 bases; unmatched bases: 7.

The chain joins TRBV4-3 to TRBJ1-6, with 7 nucleotides matching TRBD1. With 2 bases clipped from V and 7 bases from J, the junction kept 8 bases outside the gene matches. Germline values: CDR1 LGHNA, CDR2 YSLEER. This CDR3 contains 16 residues. CDR3 in DNA: TGCGCCAGCAGCCAAAGATTCGACAGGGCGAATTCACCCCTCCACTTT. Translated, it gives CASSQRFDRANSPLHF.

This clonotype was counted a few times. The genes are TRBV6-5 and TRBJ2-2; perhaps D is TRBD1 or TRBD2 (6 bases each). The germline gives CDR1 MNHEY, CDR2 SVGAGI. The CDR3 is 15 residues long. Trimming took 0 bases from V and 3 from J, leaving 8 bases between them. The CDR3 loop is CASSYSRGDTGELFF. CDR3 DNA sequence: TGTGCCAGCAGTTACTCGAGGGGGGACACCGGGGAGCTGTTTTTT.

The V call is TRBV10-3, the J call TRBJ2-7; 10 positions agree with TRBD2. Germline CDR1 ENHRY, CDR2 SYGVKD. The CDR3 is made up of 14 amino acids. J was trimmed by 1 base and V by 5 bases; bases with no gene match: 2. The CDR3 nucleotides are TGTGCCATCAGTCCTAGCGGGGGATCCTACGAGCAGTACTTC. It translates to CAISPSGGSYEQYF.

This clonotype has a handful of counts. The J gene is TRBJ2-7, the V gene TRBV4-3; TRBD2 is a possible D gene (6 bases). Looked up from germline, CDR1 is LGHNA and CDR2 is YSLEER. V lost 4 bases to trimming and J lost 0 bases, with 10 bases between them. The length of the CDR3 is 14 residues. CDR3 nucleotide sequence: TGCGCCAGCAGCCCGGGGCGGGGCTCCTACGAGCAGTACTTC. It codes for CASSPGRGSYEQYF.